This TCR beta chain appears in the sequencing data of a study of response to subunit inactivated influenza vaccine. From germline, CDR1 is MNHEY and CDR2 SVGEGT. V was cut by 10 bases and J by 1 base, with 34 bases left in between. The CDR3 contains 20 residues. General observations from the study: Few additional T cells are recruited per seasonal influenza vaccination, authors suggested.

For this clonotype: What it binds is unknown.

TCRdb re-analysed the RT-PCR reads in MiXCR, keeping a single row per CDR3 protein. This sample yields hundreds of thousands of distinct CDR3 sequences, of which approximately 14% are seen a single time; 11% belongs to the top ten. The sequences come from PBMCs from blood, collected 11 to 12 days after vaccination. The chain employs TRBV6-2 or TRBV6-3 and TRBJ2-5, with TRBD1 as a possible D gene (6 bases). This TCR was recovered from a man in his fifties who received an inactivated influenza vaccine. The CDR3 DNA reads as TGTGCCACGCGCAGGGGCGGGTCAGTAAGAAAGGGAAAGTTCCAAGAGACCCAGTACTTC. This translates into CATRRGGSVRKGKFQETQYF.